This T cell receptor (beta chain) was identified in a study of T cell responses to AZD1222 COVID-19 vaccine. For the study at large: Researchers grouped second doses given at about 4 or about 12 weeks into one pool. Study conclusions and caveats: Clonal diversity was possibly underestimated; the donors were predominantly white British and more often female. Recipients of AZD1222 seropositive at baseline numbered only five or six.

Concerning this clone: What it binds is unknown.

Some clones are missing from TCRdb's copy, which holds only in-frame ones; the method was immunoSEQ multiplex PCR. The sample shows 100,000 to 150,000 clones, 80% to 90% of them seen only once. The sequence was obtained from an adult in good health. The material was peripheral blood, obtained on day 0 of AZD1222 vaccination.

The CDR3 sequence is CASSNGQGKHTGELFF. The CDR3 region has the DNA TGTGCCAGTAGTAACGGACAGGGTAAACACACCGGGGAGCTGTTTTTT. The rearrangement uses TRBV19 and TRBJ2-2, with 8 positions matching TRBD1. CDR1 is LNHDA and CDR2 is SQIVND in the germline V gene (reference sequence). V shed 4 bases, J shed 3 bases, and the junction held 7 bases outside the gene matches. CDR3 size: 16 residues.